This TCR beta chain comes out of a study of Ad26.COV2.S vaccination and SARS-CoV-2 variants. TCRdb keeps only in-frame clones here, not all; method: immunoSEQ multiplex PCR. The table includes about 390,000 clones, more than 85% detected once. The ends lost 7 bases at V and 6 bases at J; junction bases unmatched: 6. Germline V gene lookup returns CDR1 SNHLY and CDR2 FYNNEI. This CDR3 has 13 amino acids. Treatment reported: roughly 19 received Ad26.COV2.S at low or high dose, single or two shots; about 5 received placebo; per-sample allocation not given. The samples date from day 63 after the first vaccine or placebo injection.

This sequence joins TRBV2 and TRBJ1-5, with TRBD1 matching 7 bases. The sequenced sample was peripheral blood, obtained in a trial of Ad26.COV2.S vaccine versus placebo. This TCR was sampled from a person aged 18-60 years who received the Ad26.COV2.S COVID-19 vaccine or a placebo. CDR3: CASNRGTGQPQHF. CDR3 DNA sequence: TGTGCCAGCAACAGGGGTACAGGTCAGCCCCAGCATTTT.